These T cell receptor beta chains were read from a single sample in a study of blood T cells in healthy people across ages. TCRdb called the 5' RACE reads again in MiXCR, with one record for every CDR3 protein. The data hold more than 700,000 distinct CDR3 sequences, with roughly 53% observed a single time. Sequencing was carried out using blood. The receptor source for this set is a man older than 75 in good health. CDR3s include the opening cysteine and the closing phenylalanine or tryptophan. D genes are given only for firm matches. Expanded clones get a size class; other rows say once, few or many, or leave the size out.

CDR3 protein: CSARVGGVVYHNEQFF
CDR3 DNA: TGCAGTGCTAGAGTAGGCGGGGTGGTTTACCACAATGAGCAGTTCTTC
V gene: TRBV20-1
D gene: .
clone size: .
J gene: TRBJ2-1

CDR3 protein: CASSQQNGVGGRYAYF
CDR3 DNA: TGTGCCAGCAGCCAACAAAACGGGGTCGGGGGCAGATACGCGTATTTT
V gene: TRBV3-1
D gene: .
clone size: .
J gene: TRBJ2-3

CDR3 protein: CASSLYAGGPYNEQFF
CDR3 DNA: TGTGCCAGCAGTTTATATGCGGGAGGGCCTTACAATGAGCAGTTCTTC
V gene: TRBV28
D gene: TRBD2
clone size: few
J gene: TRBJ2-1

CDR3 protein: CASSLTEGGNQSQHF
CDR3 DNA: TGTGCCAGCAGTTTGACGGAGGGCGGCAATCAGTCCCAGCATTTT
V gene: TRBV12-3/TRBV12-4
D gene: .
clone size: .
J gene: TRBJ1-5

CDR3 protein: CSARGQGAGSSGYTF
CDR3 DNA: TGCAGTGCTAGGGGACAGGGGGCGGGATCAAGTGGCTACACCTTC
V gene: TRBV20-1
D gene: TRBD1
clone size: .
J gene: TRBJ1-2

CDR3 protein: CASSPPLPGAYNEQFF
CDR3 DNA: TGTGCCAGCAGCCCCCCCCTCCCCGGAGCCTACAATGAGCAGTTCTTC
V gene: TRBV28
D gene: .
clone size: once
J gene: TRBJ2-1

CDR3 protein: CASSPFGGGKETQYF
CDR3 DNA: TGTGCCAGCAGTCCCTTCGGAGGCGGGAAAGAGACCCAGTACTTC
V gene: TRBV27
D gene: .
clone size: .
J gene: TRBJ2-5

CDR3 protein: CASSLSRRQGGPDYGYTF
CDR3 DNA: TGTGCCAGCAGTTTATCGCGGAGACAGGGAGGCCCAGACTATGGCTACACCTTC
V gene: TRBV27
D gene: TRBD1
clone size: .
J gene: TRBJ1-2

CDR3 protein: CATSRDGEGDDEKLFF
CDR3 DNA: TGTGCCACCAGCAGAGATGGGGAAGGCGACGATGAAAAACTGTTTTTT
V gene: TRBV15
D gene: .
clone size: few
J gene: TRBJ1-4

CDR3 protein: CASSLSGTQNTGELFF
CDR3 DNA: TGCGCCAGCAGCCTATCCGGGACTCAGAACACCGGGGAGCTGTTTTTT
V gene: TRBV5-1
D gene: .
clone size: .
J gene: TRBJ2-2

CDR3 protein: CSARDQGVNGELFF
CDR3 DNA: TGCAGTGCTAGAGATCAAGGAGTCAACGGGGAGCTGTTTTTT
V gene: TRBV20-1
D gene: .
clone size: .
J gene: TRBJ2-2

CDR3 protein: CSAIGPLNYNEQYF
CDR3 DNA: TGCAGTGCTATAGGCCCCCTCAATTACAATGAGCAGTACTTC
V gene: TRBV20-1
D gene: .
clone size: .
J gene: TRBJ2-5

CDR3 protein: CASSFKGITEAFF
CDR3 DNA: TGTGCCAGCAGTTTTAAGGGTATCACTGAAGCTTTCTTT
V gene: TRBV27
D gene: .
clone size: .
J gene: TRBJ1-1

CDR3 protein: CASSLAIELANTEAFF
CDR3 DNA: TGTGCCAGCAGCTTAGCGATAGAGCTCGCGAACACTGAAGCTTTCTTT
V gene: TRBV7-9
D gene: .
clone size: .
J gene: TRBJ1-1

CDR3 protein: CASSLLPLLAGGSYITYEQYF
CDR3 DNA: TGTGCCAGCAGTTTATTGCCCCTACTAGCGGGGGGCTCCTATATAACCTACGAGCAGTACTTC
V gene: TRBV27
D gene: TRBD2
clone size: .
J gene: TRBJ2-7

CDR3 protein: CSALGQSGQYF
CDR3 DNA: TGCAGTGCTTTAGGACAGTCAGGGCAGTACTTC
V gene: TRBV20-1
D gene: .
clone size: .
J gene: TRBJ2-7

CDR3 protein: CASSLAVRMDTQYF
CDR3 DNA: TGCGCCAGCAGCTTGGCCGTCAGGATGGATACGCAGTATTTT
V gene: TRBV5-1
D gene: .
clone size: .
J gene: TRBJ2-3

CDR3 protein: CAISAGSQETQYF
CDR3 DNA: TGTGCCATCAGTGCGGGGAGCCAAGAGACCCAGTACTTC
V gene: TRBV10-3
D gene: .
clone size: few
J gene: TRBJ2-5

CDR3 protein: CASSQRVASATYEQYF
CDR3 DNA: TGCGCCAGCAGCCAAAGGGTGGCTAGCGCAACCTACGAGCAGTACTTC
V gene: TRBV4-1
D gene: .
clone size: .
J gene: TRBJ2-7

CDR3 protein: CASSPGQGRGEQFF
CDR3 DNA: TGCGCCAGCAGCCCGGGACAGGGCAGGGGTGAGCAGTTCTTC
V gene: TRBV4-1
D gene: TRBD1
clone size: .
J gene: TRBJ2-1

CDR3 protein: CAISEGPSGRYEQYF
CDR3 DNA: TGTGCCATCAGTGAAGGCCCTAGCGGGAGGTACGAGCAGTACTTC
V gene: TRBV10-3
D gene: TRBD2
clone size: few
J gene: TRBJ2-7

CDR3 protein: CASSGPATGAMNTEAFF
CDR3 DNA: TGTGCCAGCAGTGGTCCTGCGACAGGGGCTATGAACACTGAAGCTTTCTTT
V gene: TRBV6-2/TRBV6-3
D gene: TRBD1
clone size: .
J gene: TRBJ1-1

CDR3 protein: CASSLVGQGAETQYF
CDR3 DNA: TGCGCCAGCAGCTTGGTAGGACAGGGGGCGGAGACCCAGTACTTC
V gene: TRBV5-1
D gene: TRBD1
clone size: .
J gene: TRBJ2-5

CDR3 protein: CASSVFGGRADTQYF
CDR3 DNA: TGTGCCAGCAGCGTATTTGGGGGGAGGGCAGATACGCAGTATTTT
V gene: TRBV9
D gene: TRBD2
clone size: .
J gene: TRBJ2-3

CDR3 protein: CASRKTGGYGYTF
CDR3 DNA: TGTGCCAGCAGGAAAACAGGGGGGTATGGCTACACCTTC
V gene: TRBV11-2
D gene: TRBD1
clone size: .
J gene: TRBJ1-2

CDR3 protein: CASSNGQGGNQPQHF
CDR3 DNA: TGTGCCAGCAGCAACGGACAGGGGGGGAATCAGCCCCAGCATTTT
V gene: TRBV7-9
D gene: TRBD1
clone size: .
J gene: TRBJ1-5

CDR3 protein: CATSDPGTGQTGELFF
CDR3 DNA: TGTGCCACCAGTGACCCCGGGACAGGGCAAACCGGGGAGCTGTTTTTT
V gene: TRBV24-1
D gene: TRBD1
clone size: .
J gene: TRBJ2-2

CDR3 protein: CASSPQWPQETQYF
CDR3 DNA: TGCGCCAGCAGCCCCCAGTGGCCTCAAGAGACCCAGTACTTC
V gene: TRBV5-1
D gene: .
clone size: few
J gene: TRBJ2-5

CDR3 protein: CSAYQGQLVDYGYTF
CDR3 DNA: TGCAGTGCTTATCAGGGACAGCTGGTTGACTATGGCTACACCTTC
V gene: TRBV20-1
D gene: TRBD1
clone size: few
J gene: TRBJ1-2

CDR3 protein: CASSLTLAGAAEQYF
CDR3 DNA: TGTGCCAGCAGCTTAACACTAGCGGGAGCAGCCGAGCAGTACTTC
V gene: TRBV7-3
D gene: TRBD2
clone size: few
J gene: TRBJ2-7

CDR3 protein: CASSPQYSGTDTQYF
CDR3 DNA: TGCGCCAGCAGCCCACAGTACTCCGGTACAGATACGCAGTATTTT
V gene: TRBV4-1
D gene: .
clone size: few
J gene: TRBJ2-3

CDR3 protein: CASSPSQANYGYTF
CDR3 DNA: TGCGCCAGCAGCCCGTCTCAGGCGAACTATGGCTACACCTTC
V gene: TRBV5-1
D gene: .
clone size: few
J gene: TRBJ1-2

CDR3 protein: CASSKWREEYEQYF
CDR3 DNA: TGTGCCAGCAGTAAATGGCGGGAGGAGTACGAGCAGTACTTC
V gene: TRBV28
D gene: TRBD2
clone size: few
J gene: TRBJ2-7

CDR3 protein: CASSSGSRPGEQYF
CDR3 DNA: TGTGCCAGCAGTTCCGGGTCGCGCCCGGGCGAGCAGTACTTC
V gene: TRBV6-5
D gene: .
clone size: .
J gene: TRBJ2-7

CDR3 protein: CASSQESGSYEQYF
CDR3 DNA: TGCGCCAGCAGCCAAGAAAGCGGGAGCTACGAGCAGTACTTC
V gene: TRBV4-1
D gene: TRBD2
clone size: .
J gene: TRBJ2-7

CDR3 protein: CASSYARKSSYEQYF
CDR3 DNA: TGTGCCAGCAGTTACGCAAGGAAAAGCTCCTACGAGCAGTACTTC
V gene: TRBV6-5
D gene: .
clone size: .
J gene: TRBJ2-7

CDR3 protein: CTSSLRRLAGEEQFF
CDR3 DNA: TGTACCAGCAGCTTGAGGCGACTAGCGGGAGAAGAGCAGTTCTTC
V gene: TRBV5-5
D gene: TRBD2
clone size: .
J gene: TRBJ2-1